This T cell receptor (beta chain) was sequenced for a study of shared clonotypes between healthy human individuals. The wider study: CD4 naive and memory got three plates each, CD8 naive two, CD8 memory one.

As concerns this clone: What it recognizes is unknown.

Study-wide results and limits: Though the depth was large, rarefaction showed that sorted-subset sequencing was incomplete. Researchers sampled blood only, noting tissue repertoires likely differ.

Terminally differentiated effector memory CD45RA+ cells were left out of the naive CD8 fraction, which was CD45RO-negative and positively selected for CCR7. CDR1 and CDR2 (germline): MDHEN, SYDVKM. Trimming pared 7 bases from V and 7 bases from J, leaving 13 bases between. The length of the CDR3 is 12 residues. Template for every sorted-subset replicate PCR totaled 150 to 250 ng DNA, tens of thousands of T cell genomes. Clones were sequenced by immunoSEQ multiplex PCR, and TCRdb holds only the in-frame ones, with some missing. The sample includes over 2,000,000 clones, around 93% of them seen just once.

The sequenced sample was naive CD8+ T cells from PBMCs. The clonotype originates from a man between 18 and 29 years old in good health. Some clones in this sample may be carry-over from other donors' samples. The chain employs TRBV28 and TRBJ1-2; tentative D call: TRBD1 (5 bases). The CDR3 DNA follows: TGTGCCAGCACCCGGGGGGGGGTTGGCTACACCTTC. As protein: CASTRGGVGYTF.